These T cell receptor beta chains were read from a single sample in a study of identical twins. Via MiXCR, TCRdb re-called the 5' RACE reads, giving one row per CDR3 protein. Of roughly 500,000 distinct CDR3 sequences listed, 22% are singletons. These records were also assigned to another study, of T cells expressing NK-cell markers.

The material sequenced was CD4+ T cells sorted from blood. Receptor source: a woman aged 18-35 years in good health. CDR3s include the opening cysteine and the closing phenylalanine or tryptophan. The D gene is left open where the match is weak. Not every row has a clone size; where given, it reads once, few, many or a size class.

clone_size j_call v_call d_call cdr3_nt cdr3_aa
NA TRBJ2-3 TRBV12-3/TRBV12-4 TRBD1 TGTGCCAGCAGTCGGACAGGGCCGACAGATACGCAGTATTTT CASSRTGPTDTQYF
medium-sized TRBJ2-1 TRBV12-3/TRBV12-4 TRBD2 TGTGCCAGCAGTTTGGGGACTAGCGCGAAGAGGTATGAGCAGTTCTTC CASSLGTSAKRYEQFF
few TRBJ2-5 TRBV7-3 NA TGTGCCAGCAGCTTCATCGGTGAGACCCAGTACTTC CASSFIGETQYF
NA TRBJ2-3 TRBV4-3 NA TGCGCCAGCAGCCAAGCGGCCTACGCCAAGGATACGCAGTATTTT CASSQAAYAKDTQYF
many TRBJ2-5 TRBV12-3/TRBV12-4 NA TGTGCCAGCAGCCCAGTCAGCTCCGAGGGGGGGACCCAGTACTTC CASSPVSSEGGTQYF
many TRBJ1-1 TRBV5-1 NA TGCGCCAGCAGCTTGGTTATTGGGGGGGACACTGAAGCTTTCTTT CASSLVIGGDTEAFF
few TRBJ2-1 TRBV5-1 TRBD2 TGCGCCAGCCAAAGCGGGCGGGGGAGTGAGCAGTTCTTC CASQSGRGSEQFF
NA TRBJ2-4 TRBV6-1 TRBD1 TGTGCCAGCACCCAAGGACAGGGTGCGGGGCTAGGGAACATTCAGTACTTC CASTQGQGAGLGNIQYF
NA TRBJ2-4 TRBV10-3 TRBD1 TGTGCCATCAGTGACCGGGACAGGGGGCTTGGAAACATTCAGTACTTC CAISDRDRGLGNIQYF
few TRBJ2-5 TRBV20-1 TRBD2 TGCAGTGCCCCCGGGCCTAGCGGGAACCAAGAGACCCAGTACTTC CSAPGPSGNQETQYF
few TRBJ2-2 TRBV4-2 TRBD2 TGTGCCAGCAGCCCAAAGGAGGCGGGGGGGACCCCATTATACACCGGGGAGCTGTTTTTT CASSPKEAGGTPLYTGELFF
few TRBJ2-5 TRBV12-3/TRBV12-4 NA TGTGCCAGCAAGGTCGCGGAAGAGACCCAGTACTTC CASKVAEETQYF
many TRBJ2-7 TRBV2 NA TGTGCCAGCAGGAAGGACAGGGAGGGCGAGCAGTACTTC CASRKDREGEQYF
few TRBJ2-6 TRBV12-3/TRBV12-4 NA TGTGCCAGCAGTTTAAAGGGAGTGAGCTCTGGGGCCAACGTCCTGACTTTC CASSLKGVSSGANVLTF
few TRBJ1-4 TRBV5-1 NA TGCGCCAGCGGCAACGGCGAAATTGAAAAACTGTTTTTT CASGNGEIEKLFF
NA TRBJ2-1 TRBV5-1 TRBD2 TGCGCCAGCAGCTTGGTAGTACTAGCGGGACCCAATGAGCAGTTCTTC CASSLVVLAGPNEQFF
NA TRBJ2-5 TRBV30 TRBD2 TGTGCCTGGAGTGTAGCTAGCGGGAGTGAGACCCAGTACTTC CAWSVASGSETQYF
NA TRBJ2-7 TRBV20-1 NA TGCAGTGCAGCCCGTCCCGGACCTCGAGGCGAGCAGTACTTC CSAARPGPRGEQYF
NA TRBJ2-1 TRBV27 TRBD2 TGTGCCAGCAGCGGAACCCTTGGGACTAGCGGGAGGAAATATGAGCAGTTCTTC CASSGTLGTSGRKYEQFF
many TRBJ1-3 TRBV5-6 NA TGTGCCAGCAGCAAGACGGGACACGGCTCTGGAAACACCATATATTTT CASSKTGHGSGNTIYF
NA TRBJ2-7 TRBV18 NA TGTGCCAGCTCACTCCACGGCGGTTACGAGCAGTACTTC CASSLHGGYEQYF
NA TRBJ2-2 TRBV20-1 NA TGCAGTCTTCGGAATGCCGGGGAGCTGTTTTTT CSLRNAGELFF
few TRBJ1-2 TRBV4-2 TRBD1 TGTGCCAGCAGCCAAGGGGACAGGGCCTATGGCTACACCTTC CASSQGDRAYGYTF
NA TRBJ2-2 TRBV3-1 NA TGTGCCAGCAGCCATGCGGTTGGGGAGCTGTTTTTT CASSHAVGELFF
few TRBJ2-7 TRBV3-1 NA TGTGCCAGCAGCGGGGGAGCGTTCTCCTACGAGCAGTACTTC CASSGGAFSYEQYF
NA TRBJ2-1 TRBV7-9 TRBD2 TGTGCCAGCCTGCCGAGCGGGAGTCCCTACAATGAGCAGTTCTTC CASLPSGSPYNEQFF
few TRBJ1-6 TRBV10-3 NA TGTGCCATCAGTGGACAGGCCAGCTCCTATAATTCACCCCTCCACTTT CAISGQASSYNSPLHF
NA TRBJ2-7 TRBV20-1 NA TGCAGTGCTAACAGAAACTTTGACGAGCAGTACTTC CSANRNFDEQYF
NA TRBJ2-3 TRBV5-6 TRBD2 TGTGCCAGCAGCTTAGGGCTAGCGGCCTCAGATACGCAGTATTTT CASSLGLAASDTQYF
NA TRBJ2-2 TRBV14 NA TGTGCCAGCAGCCAAGGCCGGACAAAGGCCACCGGGGAGCTGTTTTTT CASSQGRTKATGELFF
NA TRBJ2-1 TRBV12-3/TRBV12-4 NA TGTGCCAGCAGTTGGGTGGAAGCCTACAATGAGCAGTTCTTC CASSWVEAYNEQFF
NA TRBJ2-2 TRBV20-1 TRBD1 TGCAGTGCTAGATACAGGGGCCTGAACACCGGGGAGCTGTTTTTT CSARYRGLNTGELFF
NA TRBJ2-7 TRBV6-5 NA TGTGCCAGCAGTTACCCGAGGGCCGGTCCCAGCGAGCAGTACTTC CASSYPRAGPSEQYF
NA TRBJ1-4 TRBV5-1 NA TGCGCCAGCAGCTTGGCAACAGCAACTAATGAAAAACTGTTTTTT CASSLATATNEKLFF
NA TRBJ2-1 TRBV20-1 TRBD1 TGCAGTGCGTTACAGGGGGCGCGTTACAATGAGCAGTTCTTC CSALQGARYNEQFF
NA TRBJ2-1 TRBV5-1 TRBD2 TGCGCCAGCAGCCCCACCGGGACTAGCATCAATGAGCAGTTCTTC CASSPTGTSINEQFF
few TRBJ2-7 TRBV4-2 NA TGTGCCAGCAGCCAAGATTGGGGCCCTTACGAGCAGTACTTC CASSQDWGPYEQYF
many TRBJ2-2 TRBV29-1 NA TGCAGCGTTTACTTGAGCGGGTCCGGGGAGCTGTTTTTT CSVYLSGSGELFF
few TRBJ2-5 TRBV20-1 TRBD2 TGCAGTGCTAGCGGGGGGAAAGAGACCCAGTACTTC CSASGGKETQYF
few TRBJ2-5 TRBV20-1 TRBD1 TGCAGTGCTAGAGATCTACAGGGGGCGGGAGAGACCCAGTACTTC CSARDLQGAGETQYF